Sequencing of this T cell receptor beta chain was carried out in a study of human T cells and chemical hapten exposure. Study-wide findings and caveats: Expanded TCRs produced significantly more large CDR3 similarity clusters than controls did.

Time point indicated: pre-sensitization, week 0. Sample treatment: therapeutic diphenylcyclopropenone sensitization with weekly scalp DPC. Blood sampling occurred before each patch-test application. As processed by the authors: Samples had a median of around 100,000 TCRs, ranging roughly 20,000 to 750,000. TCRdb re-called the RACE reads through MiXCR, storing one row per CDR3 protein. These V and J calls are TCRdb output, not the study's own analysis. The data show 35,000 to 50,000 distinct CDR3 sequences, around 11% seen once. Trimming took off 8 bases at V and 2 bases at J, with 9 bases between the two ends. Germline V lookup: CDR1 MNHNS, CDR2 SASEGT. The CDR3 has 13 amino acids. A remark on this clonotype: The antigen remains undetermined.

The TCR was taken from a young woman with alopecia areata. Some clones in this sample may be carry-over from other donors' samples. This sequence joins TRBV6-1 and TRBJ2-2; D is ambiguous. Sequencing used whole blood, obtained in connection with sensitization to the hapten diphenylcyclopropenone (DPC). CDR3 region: CASEPPNTGELFF. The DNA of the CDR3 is TGTGCCAGCGAGCCACCAAACACCGGGGAGCTGTTTTTT.